This T cell receptor (beta chain) was observed in a study of shared clonotypes between healthy human individuals. The CDR3 has 14 amino acids. The ends were cut back, 1 base at V and 5 bases at J, with 10 bases in the middle. From germline, CDR1 is SGHTA and CDR2 FQGNSA. Using immunoSEQ multiplex PCR, the repertoire was profiled, and TCRdb retains in-frame clones only, with some absent. The sample includes over a million clones, roughly 95% of them seen just once. The chain combines TRBV7-2 with TRBJ2-3; unclear D gene. Source material: naive CD4+ T cells sorted from blood. This sample's subset: CD45RA+ positively selected. The sequence came from a man aged 30 to 45 in good health. The CDR3 DNA is TGTGCCAGCAGCTTAGGCTTGCGGCTAGATACGCAGTATTTT. As protein: CASSLGLRLDTQYF.